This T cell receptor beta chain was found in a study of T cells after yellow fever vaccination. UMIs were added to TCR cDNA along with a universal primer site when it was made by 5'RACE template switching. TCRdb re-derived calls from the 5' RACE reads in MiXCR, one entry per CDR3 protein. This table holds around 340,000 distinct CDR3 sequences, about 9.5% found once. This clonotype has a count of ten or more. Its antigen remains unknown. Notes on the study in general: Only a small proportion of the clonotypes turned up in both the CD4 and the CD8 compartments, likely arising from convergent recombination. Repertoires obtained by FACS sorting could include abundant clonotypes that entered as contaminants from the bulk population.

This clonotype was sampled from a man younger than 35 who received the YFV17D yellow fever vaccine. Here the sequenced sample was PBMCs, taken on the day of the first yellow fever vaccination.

The CDR3 reads CASSHGLAAGDTQYF. In DNA, the CDR3 is TGTGCCAGCAGCCACGGACTAGCGGCCGGAGATACGCAGTATTTT. The V call is TRBV7-2, the J call TRBJ2-3; 10 bases line up with TRBD2. J was trimmed by 5 bases and V by 5 bases; bases with no gene match: 7. The CDR3 is made up of 15 amino acids. The germline V gene encodes CDR1 SGHTA and CDR2 FQGNSA.